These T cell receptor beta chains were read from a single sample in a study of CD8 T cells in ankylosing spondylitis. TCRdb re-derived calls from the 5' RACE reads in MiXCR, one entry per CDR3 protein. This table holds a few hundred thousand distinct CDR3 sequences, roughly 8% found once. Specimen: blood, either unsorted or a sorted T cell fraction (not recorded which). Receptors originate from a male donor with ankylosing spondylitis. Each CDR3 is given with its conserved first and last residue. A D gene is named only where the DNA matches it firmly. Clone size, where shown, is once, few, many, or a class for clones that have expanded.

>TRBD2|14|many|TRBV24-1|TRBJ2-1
TGTGCCACCAGTGACCCTCGACTAGCCAGTGAGCAGTTCTTC
CATSDPRLASEQFF
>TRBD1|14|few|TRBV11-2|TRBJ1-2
TGTGCCAGCAGCATCGACAGGGGCGGCTATGGCTACACCTTC
CASSIDRGGYGYTF
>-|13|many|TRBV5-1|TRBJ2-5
TGCGCCAGCAGGGACGGACTAAAAGAGACCCAGTACTTC
CASRDGLKETQYF
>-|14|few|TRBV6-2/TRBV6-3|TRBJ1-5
TGTGCCAGCAGCCCCTCGGTTAGCAATCAGCCCCAGCATTTT
CASSPSVSNQPQHF
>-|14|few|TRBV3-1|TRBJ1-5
TGTGCCAGCAGCCAAGATATCTCGGGTCAGCCCCAGCATTTT
CASSQDISGQPQHF
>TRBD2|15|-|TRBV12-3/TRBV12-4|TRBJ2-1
TGTGCCAGCACCTCATGGGCGGGAGGGCCGAATGAGCAGTTCTTC
CASTSWAGGPNEQFF
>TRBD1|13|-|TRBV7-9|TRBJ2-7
TGTGCCAGCAGACGGGACAGGGTCGGAGAGCAGTACTTC
CASRRDRVGEQYF
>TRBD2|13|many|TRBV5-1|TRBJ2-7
TGCGCCAGCAGCTTGACGGCGGGAGAAGGGCAGTACTTC
CASSLTAGEGQYF
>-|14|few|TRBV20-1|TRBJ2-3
TGCAGTGCCATACCGGGAGTTGGTTCTGATACGCAGTATTTT
CSAIPGVGSDTQYF
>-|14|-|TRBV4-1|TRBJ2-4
TGCGCCAGCAGCCAAGAGCCGGGTATCCACATTCAGTACTTC
CASSQEPGIHIQYF
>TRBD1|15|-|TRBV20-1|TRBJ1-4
TGCAGTGCTAGAAGGCAGGGGGCGGGTAATGAAAAACTGTTTTTT
CSARRQGAGNEKLFF
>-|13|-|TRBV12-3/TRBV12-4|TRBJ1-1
TGTGCCAGCAACCCGGGGGCGCGGGCTGAAGCTTTCTTT
CASNPGARAEAFF
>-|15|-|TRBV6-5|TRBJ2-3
TGTGCCAGCAGTTTAACGACGGGAAGCACAGATACGCAGTATTTT
CASSLTTGSTDTQYF
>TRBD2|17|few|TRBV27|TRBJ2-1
TGTGCCAGCAGTTCCCAATCAGCGGGAGCTCACTACAATGAGCAGTTCTTC
CASSSQSAGAHYNEQFF